This TCR beta chain was found in a study of blood T cell repertoires in COVID-19. Across the study: Nucleic acid was either cDNA or gDNA, and it came from T cells, B-cell-depleted T cells, or PBMCs.

Sequencing was performed with immunoSEQ multiplex PCR; in TCRdb, only in-frame clones are kept and a portion is missing. The repertoire has about 150,000 clones, almost 80% of them found once; the top ten carry 7% to 9%. Between the trimmed V and J ends, which lost 2 bases and 4 bases, there was a span of 8 bases. In germline, CDR1 is LGHDT, CDR2 YNNKEL (reference sequence). The CDR3 runs 13 residues. The sequence came from a middle-aged man with active or convalescent COVID-19. Sequenced: peripheral blood. The V call is TRBV3-1 (or the pseudogene TRBV3-2), the J call TRBJ1-2; D is undetermined. CDR3 protein: CASSQPGGYGYTF. The CDR3 DNA is TGTGCCAGCAGCCAACCAGGAGGCTATGGCTACACCTTC.